These 13 T cell receptor beta chains were all obtained from the same sample, sequenced in a study of neurological immune-mediated disorders. TCRdb used MiXCR to reprocess the 5' RACE reads, holding one entry per CDR3 protein. Of tens of thousands of distinct CDR3 sequences listed, roughly a sixth were seen once; the top ten hold roughly 14%. What was sequenced was PBMCs. These receptors all come from a middle-aged woman in good health.

This clonotype was observed at least ten times. V and J are TRBV20-1 and TRBJ1-6, with 9 bases that match TRBD1. This CDR3 comprises 18 residues. V was clipped by 0 bases and J by 7 bases; unmatched bases: 13. CDR1 is DFQATT, CDR2 SNEGSKA, per germline (reference sequence). DNA of the CDR3: TGCAGTGCTAGAGATTGGGGACAGGGCCGCTTTTTGAATTCACCCCTCCACTTT. Encoded protein: CSARDWGQGRFLNSPLHF.

This clonotype was seen at least ten times. J is TRBJ1-5 and V is TRBV12-3 or TRBV12-4; D gene unclear. Trimming removed 3 bases from V and 2 bases from J, with 14 bases in between. The CDR3 covers 16 residues. In nucleotides, the CDR3 is TGTGCCAGCAGTTTTAACCAAGGAGGAGGCAATCAGCCCCAGCATTTT. Its translation: CASSFNQGGGNQPQHF.

This clonotype was picked up many times. The rearrangement links TRBV4-1 to TRBJ1-3; the D is unclear. Deletions cut 2 bases from V and 4 bases from J, with 6 bases between. The germline gives CDR1 MGHRA, CDR2 YSYEKL. The CDR3 spans 13 residues. CDR3 protein: CASSQTEGNTIYF. DNA of the CDR3: TGCGCCAGCAGCCAAACAGAAGGAAACACCATATATTTT.

This clonotype has at least ten counts. CDR3: CASSTGTGYGYTF. The CDR3 region has the DNA TGTGCCAGCAGCACCGGGACAGGCTATGGCTACACCTTC. The chain employs TRBV7-9 and TRBJ1-2, with 8 bases that match TRBD1. Germline V gene sequence: CDR1 SEHNR, CDR2 FQNEAQ (reference sequence). Trimming cost V 5 bases and J 4 bases; bases outside gene matches: 3. The CDR3 has 13 residues.

The chain recombines TRBV11-2 with TRBJ2-7; D perhaps matches TRBD1 (5 bases). Trimming cost V 3 bases and J 4 bases, with 10 bases left between them. Per the germline V gene, CDR1 is SGHAT and CDR2 is FQNNGV. This CDR3 region has 13 residues. This CDR3 reads CASSLDTFYEQYF. The CDR3 DNA is TGTGCCAGCAGCTTGGACACCTTTTACGAGCAGTACTTC. The full variable domain, in which reference TRBV11-2 and TRBJ2-7 provide the parts outside the CDR3, is EAGVAQSPRYKIIEKRQSVAFWCNPISGHATLYWYQQILGQGPKLLIQFQNNGVVDDSQLPKDRFSAERLKGVDSTLKIQPAKLEDSAVYLCASSLDTFYEQYFGPGTRLTVT.

In this sample, this clonotype turned up many times. This rearrangement joins TRBV29-1 to TRBJ2-7; no clear D gene. V gave up 7 bases and J gave up 3 bases, with 10 bases separating them. Germline V gene data show CDR1 as SQVTM and CDR2 as ANQGSEA. The CDR3 has 11 residues. Here the CDR3 DNA reads TGCAGCGGTCTACATCTCTACGAGCAGTACTTC. It encodes CSGLHLYEQYF.

As to this clonotype: Its ends do not fully match the called genes, so a read error is possible. The gene calls are TRBV11-2 and TRBJ2-3; 10 bases are shared with TRBD2. The germline gives CDR1 SGHAT, CDR2 FQNNGV. The CDR3 spans 12 residues. This CDR3 is CASSLRASGGLF. As DNA, the CDR3 is TGTGCCAGCAGCTTACGGGCTAGCGGGGGCCTTTTC.

The CDR3 is CASSLGLTGQGGYEQYF. The DNA of the CDR3 is TGTGCCAGCAGTTTAGGATTAACAGGGCAGGGTGGCTACGAGCAGTACTTC. The chain combines TRBV12-3 or TRBV12-4 with TRBJ2-7, with D tentatively TRBD1 (6 bases). The V gene lost 1 base and the J gene lost 3 bases, with 19 bases spanning the gap. This CDR3 has 17 residues.

This clonotype occurred many times. The chain carries TRBV6-5 and TRBJ2-2; D is unclear. The CDR3 length is 15 residues. The germline V gene has CDR1 MNHEY and CDR2 SVGAGI. V lost 4 bases and J lost 4, with 13 bases in between. The DNA for the CDR3 is TGTGCCAGCAGTTCTGGCCACCGGGCCACCGGGGAGCTGTTTTTT. Its protein product is CASSSGHRATGELFF.

In the case of this clonotype: At one of its ends the junction is not consistent with the germline gene, which may arise from a read error. Here the CDR3 reads CANSPDSSGANVLTF. CDR3 DNA: TGTGCCAACAGCCCAGACAGCTCTGGGGCGAACGTCCTGACTTTC. This chain joins TRBV7-3 and TRBJ2-6; perhaps TRBD1 as D (5 bases). Germline CDR1 is SGHTA and CDR2 is FQGTGA. The CDR3 length is 15 residues.

This clonotype appeared many times. The chain recombines TRBV5-1 with TRBJ2-3; 14 bases line up with TRBD2. The CDR3 runs 18 residues. V lost 2 bases and J lost 0; bases outside the gene matches: 5. From germline, CDR1 is SGHRS and CDR2 YFSETQ. The CDR3: CASSLSGLAGASTDTQYF. CDR3 nucleotide sequence: TGCGCCAGCAGCTTATCGGGACTAGCGGGGGCCAGCACAGATACGCAGTATTTT.

The CDR3 DNA follows: TGTGCCAGTAGAGGACAGACTTACACCGGGGAGCTGTTTTTT. It yields the protein CASRGQTYTGELFF. The chain joins TRBV19 to TRBJ2-2; D perhaps matches TRBD1 (6 bases). This CDR3 comprises 14 residues. V gave up 6 bases and J gave up 3 bases, with 11 bases separating them. CDR1 and CDR2 from the germline V gene are LNHDA and SQIVND (reference sequence).

This clonotype was detected ten times or more. The chain recombines TRBV15 with TRBJ2-3, with 9 nucleotides matching TRBD1. Germline CDR1 and CDR2: LNHNV and YYDKDF (reference sequence). Trimming removed 0 bases from V and 9 bases from J; junction bases left unmatched: 19. The CDR3 has 19 amino acids. CDR3 bases: TGTGCCACCAGCAGAGACACCCCGGGACAGGGCAGTCGGGGGTTCACGCAGTATTTT. The encoded protein is CATSRDTPGQGSRGFTQYF.